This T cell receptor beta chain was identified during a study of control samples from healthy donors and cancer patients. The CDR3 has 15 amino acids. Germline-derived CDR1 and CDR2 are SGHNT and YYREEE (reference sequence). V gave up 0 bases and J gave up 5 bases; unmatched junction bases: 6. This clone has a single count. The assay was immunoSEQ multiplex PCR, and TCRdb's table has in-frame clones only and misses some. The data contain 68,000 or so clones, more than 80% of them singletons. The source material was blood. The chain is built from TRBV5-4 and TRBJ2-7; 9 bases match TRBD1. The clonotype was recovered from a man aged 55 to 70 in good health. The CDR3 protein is CASSLGGQGPHEQYF. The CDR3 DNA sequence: TGTGCCAGCAGCTTGGGTGGACAGGGGCCCCACGAGCAGTACTTC.